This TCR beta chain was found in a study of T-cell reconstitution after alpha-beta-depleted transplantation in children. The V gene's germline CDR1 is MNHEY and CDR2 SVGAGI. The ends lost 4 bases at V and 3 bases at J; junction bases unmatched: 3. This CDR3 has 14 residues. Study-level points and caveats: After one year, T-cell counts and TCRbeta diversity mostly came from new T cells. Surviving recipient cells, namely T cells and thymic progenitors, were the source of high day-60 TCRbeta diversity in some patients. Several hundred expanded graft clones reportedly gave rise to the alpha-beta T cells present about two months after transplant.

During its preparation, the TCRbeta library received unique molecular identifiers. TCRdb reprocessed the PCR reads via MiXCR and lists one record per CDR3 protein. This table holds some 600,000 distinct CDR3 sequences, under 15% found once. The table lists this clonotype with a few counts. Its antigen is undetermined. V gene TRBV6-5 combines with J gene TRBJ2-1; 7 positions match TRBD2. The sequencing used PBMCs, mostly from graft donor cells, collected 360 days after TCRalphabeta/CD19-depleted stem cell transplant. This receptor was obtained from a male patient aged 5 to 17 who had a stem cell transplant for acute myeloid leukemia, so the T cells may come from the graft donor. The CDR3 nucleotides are TGTGCCAGCAGTTTCGGGACTATCTACAATGAGCAGTTCTTC. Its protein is CASSFGTIYNEQFF.